What follows are 24 T cell receptor beta chains derived from one specimen sequenced in a study of blood T cells in healthy people across ages. The authors ran a second PCR of about 6 to 12 cycles using a sample-barcoded 5' primer and a J-beta primer mix. TCRdb redid the calling of the 5' RACE reads with MiXCR, one entry per CDR3 protein. The data show more than 1,400,000 distinct CDR3 sequences, around two fifths seen once. Input material: blood. Receptors originate from a woman in her late teens or twenties in good health.

This chain links TRBV7-9 with TRBJ1-1; tentative D call: TRBD1 (5 bases). Germline V lookup: CDR1 SEHNR, CDR2 FQNEAQ (reference sequence). The length of the CDR3 is 12 residues. V lost 8 bases, J lost 7 bases, and 14 bases lay in between. CDR3 in DNA: TGTGCCAGCGGCTCCCGGGACGGTGAAGCTTTCTTT. It yields the protein CASGSRDGEAFF. The whole variable domain, remainder taken from reference TRBV7-9 and TRBJ1-1, is DTGVSQNPRHKITKRGQNVTFRCDPISEHNRLYWYRQTLGQGPEFLTYFQNEAQLEKSRLLSDRFSAERPKGSFSTLEIQRTEQGDSAMYLCASGSRDGEAFFGQGTRLTVV.

The chain carries TRBV12-3 or TRBV12-4 and TRBJ2-4; D remains unclear. V lost 3 bases, J lost 3 bases, and 9 bases lay in between. There are 14 residues in the CDR3. The DNA of the CDR3 is TGTGCCAGCAGTTTCGGAAAAAACAAAAACATTCAGTACTTC. Its translation: CASSFGKNKNIQYF.

This clonotype was counted only a few times. The chain is built from TRBV28 and TRBJ2-4; TRBD1 agrees at 9 bases. The CDR3 length is 15 residues. Germline V gene sequence: CDR1 MDHEN, CDR2 SYDVKM. V shed 8 bases and J 2 bases; nucleotides not matched to a gene: 7. The CDR3 protein is CASQGQGRTKNIQYF. CDR3 bases: TGTGCCAGCCAGGGACAGGGTCGGACCAAAAACATTCAGTACTTC. The complete variable domain, with remaining parts taken from reference TRBV28 and TRBJ2-4, reads DVKVTQSSRYLVKRTGEKVFLECVQDMDHENMFWYRQDPGLGLRLIYFSYDVKMKEKGDIPEGYSVSREKKERFSLILESASTNQTSMYLCASQGQGRTKNIQYFGAGTRLSVL.

This chain connects TRBV20-1 to TRBJ1-1, with TRBD1 identical over 7 bases. V shed 8 bases, J shed 0 bases, and the junction held 6 bases outside the gene matches. There are 13 residues in the CDR3. Germline CDR1 is DFQATT and CDR2 is SNEGSKA (reference sequence). As DNA, the CDR3 is TGCAGTAAGGTACAGGGGATGAACACTGAAGCTTTCTTT. It yields the protein CSKVQGMNTEAFF.

This rearrangement joins TRBV30 to TRBJ2-5; D may match TRBD1 or TRBD2 (5 bases each). V was pared by 2 bases and J by 5 bases, with 18 bases between. The germline V gene has CDR1 GTSNPN and CDR2 SVGIG (reference sequence). This CDR3 has 15 residues. In nucleotides, the CDR3 is TGTGCCTGGAGTTTGGGGACCGCTAGAGGGGAGACCCAGTACTTC. Its translation is CAWSLGTARGETQYF.

Comment on this clonotype: One end of the junction fails to match germline, which may point to a read error. The chain uses TRBV28 and TRBJ2-5; 9 bases match TRBD1. The CDR3 totals 15 residues. The germline V gene has CDR1 MDHEN and CDR2 SYDVKM. CDR3: CASSLTGGDRETRYF. For the CDR3, the DNA is TGTGCCAGCAGCCTTACAGGGGGCGATCGGGAGACCCGGTACTTC.

The CDR3 region is CASSQGTGEQYF. CDR3 DNA: TGTGCCAGCAGCCAGGGGACGGGGGAGCAGTACTTC. J is TRBJ2-7 and V is TRBV7-9, with a weak D call TRBD1 (6 bases). The CDR3 runs to 12 residues. Germline loops: CDR1 SEHNR, CDR2 FQNEAQ (reference sequence). V was shortened by 5 bases and J by 7 bases, with 12 bases between the two germline ends.

The V gene is TRBV6-1, the J gene TRBJ2-2; a weak D match, TRBD2 (5 bases). Trimming left V 6 bases short and J 0 bases short, with 20 bases between. The CDR3 extends over 18 amino acids. Looked up from germline, CDR1 is MNHNS and CDR2 is SASEGT. CDR3: CASRRAVGTNANTGELFF. The CDR3 DNA reads TGTGCCAGCAGGAGGGCCGTGGGAACAAACGCGAACACCGGGGAGCTGTTTTTT.

A few counts support this clonotype. The chain carries TRBV7-2 and TRBJ2-7; D gene ambiguous. Germline V CDR1 and CDR2: SGHTA, FQGNSA. CDR3 length: 13 residues. The V end was cut by 2 bases, the J end by 5 bases, with 10 bases between. Here the CDR3 DNA reads TGTGCCAGCAGCTTACAACAGCTCCACGAGCAGTACTTC. It codes for CASSLQQLHEQYF.

Only a few counts were recorded for this clonotype. This chain connects TRBV20-1 to TRBJ2-1, with 8 bases identical to TRBD2. The CDR3 sequence is 15 residues long. V was clipped by 0 bases and J by 4 bases; unmatched bases: 5. Germline CDR1 DFQATT, CDR2 SNEGSKA (reference sequence). CDR3 sequence: CSARDSSGSYNEQFF. The DNA of the CDR3 is TGCAGTGCTAGAGATTCTAGCGGGTCTTACAATGAGCAGTTCTTC.

About this clonotype itself: A read error is possible here, since a much larger clone lies one base away. This chain uses TRBV20-1 with TRBJ2-5; TRBD2 matches at 9 bases. Germline V CDR1 and CDR2: DFQATT, SNEGSKA (reference sequence). CDR3 length: 14 amino acids. Losses at the gene ends were 3 bases for V and 11 bases for J; bases not matched to a gene: 13. As DNA, the CDR3 is TGCAGTGCTAGTAAGGGCGGGGGGGCCAATGAGCAGTACTTC. Translating it yields CSASKGGGANEQYF.

This clonotype was seen more than once but under ten times. The chain has TRBV29-1 and TRBJ2-5, with D uncertain. This CDR3 has 11 residues. The V end lost 8 bases, the J end lost 7 bases, and 14 bases lay between the germline ends. The germline gives CDR1 SQVTM, CDR2 ANQGSEA. This chain's CDR3 is CSPQIEWTQYF. DNA for the CDR3: TGCAGCCCCCAGATAGAGTGGACCCAGTACTTC.

The chain combines TRBV10-3 with TRBJ1-2; 9 bases are shared with TRBD1. CDR3 size: 16 residues. Germline trimming cut 2 bases from V and 3 bases from J; bases unmatched to any gene: 7. The germline V gene encodes CDR1 ENHRY and CDR2 SYGVKD. CDR3 bases: TGTGCCATCAGTGAGCCCGGGACAGGGAAGGACTATGGCTACACCTTC. Its translation is CAISEPGTGKDYGYTF.

The CDR3 region is CASRDLTFEQYF. Here the CDR3 DNA reads TGTGCCAGCAGGGATTTGACGTTCGAGCAGTACTTC. The gene calls are TRBV7-9 and TRBJ2-7; D unclear. Germline V CDR1 and CDR2: SEHNR, FQNEAQ (reference sequence). The ends were cut back, 6 bases at V and 6 bases at J, with 12 bases in the middle. CDR3 length equals 12 residues.

V is TRBV9 and J is TRBJ2-1, with D possibly called TRBD1 or TRBD2 (6 bases each). Germline lookup yields CDR1 SGDLS and CDR2 YYNGEE. V was clipped by 3 bases and J by 8 bases, with 15 bases between them. This CDR3 contains 14 residues. CDR3 nucleotide sequence: TGTGCCAGCAGCGAGGGGGGCCGGTCTCATGAGCAGTTCTTC. Translated: CASSEGGRSHEQFF.

In its sample, this clonotype was seen a few times. The V gene is TRBV2, the J gene TRBJ1-2; D not resolved. The CDR3 extends over 15 amino acids. Trimming stripped 5 bases from V and 4 bases from J, with 17 bases between. Germline CDR1 is SNHLY and CDR2 is FYNNEI. The CDR3 nucleotides read TGTGCCAGCAGTCCTGATACTGGGGTTGCCTATGGCTACACCTTC. This codes for CASSPDTGVAYGYTF.

The chain combines TRBV10-1 with TRBJ2-5; TRBD1 matches 7 bases. Germline-derived CDR1 and CDR2 are WNHNN and SYGVQD (reference sequence). This CDR3 is built from 17 residues. Trimming removed 7 bases from V and 1 base from J; junction bases left unmatched: 15. CDR3 residues: CASIDRDSTVFQETQYF. CDR3 DNA: TGCGCCAGCATAGACCGGGACAGCACTGTGTTCCAAGAGACCCAGTACTTC.

The CDR3 is CATHRDSLDTQYF. In DNA, the CDR3 is TGCGCCACCCACAGGGATAGCTTGGATACGCAGTATTTT. The chain joins TRBV5-1 to TRBJ2-3; tentatively, D is TRBD1 (6 bases). This CDR3 spans 13 amino acids. The germline CDR1 and CDR2 sequences are SGHRS and YFSETQ. V lost 9 bases, J lost 6 bases, and 17 bases lay in between. Looking up the rest from reference TRBV5-1 and TRBJ2-3 gives the full variable domain: KAGVTQTPRYLIKTRGQQVTLSCSPISGHRSVSWYQQTPGQGLQFLFEYFSETQRNKGNFPGRFSGRQFSNSRSEMNVSTLELGDSALYLCATHRDSLDTQYFGPGTRLTVL.

The rearrangement joins TRBV6-5 to TRBJ2-1; D possibly uses TRBD1 or TRBD2 (5 bases each). Germline assignment: CDR1 MNHEY and CDR2 SVGAGI. The CDR3 loop spans 12 amino acids. V lost 2 bases and J lost 9, with 8 bases in between. The CDR3 DNA reads as TGTGCCAGCAGTTACGAGGGGCTTGAGCAGTTCTTC. It specifies CASSYEGLEQFF.

The count of this clonotype is one. The chain employs TRBV28 and TRBJ1-2; no clear D. V was trimmed by 7 bases and J by 2 bases, leaving 14 bases between them. The CDR3 is made up of 14 amino acids. Germline V lookup: CDR1 MDHEN, CDR2 SYDVKM. The CDR3 sequence: CASTFPPGNYGYTF. Written as DNA, the CDR3 is TGTGCCAGCACCTTCCCTCCTGGGAACTATGGCTACACCTTC.

This clonotype was observed a handful of times. The V gene is TRBV25-1, the J gene TRBJ1-1, with D perhaps matching TRBD1 (6 bases). The V gene's germline CDR1 is MGHDK and CDR2 SYGVNS. The CDR3 runs 14 residues. The V end was cut by 4 bases, the J end by 0 bases, with 9 bases between. As DNA, the CDR3 is TGTGCCAGCAGTGGCGACAGGCTGAACACTGAAGCTTTCTTT. Amino acids: CASSGDRLNTEAFF.

The CDR3 region is CASSGSIAGTAGNTIYF. CDR3 in DNA: TGTGCCAGCAGCGGGAGTATAGCGGGGACCGCTGGAAACACCATATATTTT. The rearrangement joins TRBV7-2 to TRBJ1-3; a weak D match, TRBD1 (5 bases). Germline CDR1 reads SGHTA; CDR2 reads FQGNSA. The CDR3 has 17 residues. V lost 5 bases to trimming and J lost 2 bases, with 19 bases between them.

The rearrangement joins TRBV3-1 to TRBJ1-5; the D gene is possibly TRBD1 (5 bases). The germline V and J ends were trimmed by 3 bases and 6 bases, with 12 bases remaining between them. CDR3 size: 14 residues. Germline values: CDR1 LGHDT, CDR2 YNNKEL (reference sequence). CDR3 amino acids: CASSQDIFGQPQHF. The CDR3 region has the DNA TGTGCCAGCAGCCAGGACATTTTTGGTCAGCCCCAGCATTTT.

The chain joins TRBV6-1 to TRBJ2-5; the D gene is possibly TRBD2 (6 bases). This CDR3 is built from 14 residues. CDR1 MNHNS and CDR2 SASEGT come from the germline V gene. Trimming removed 1 base at V and 5 bases at J, with 11 bases between. The CDR3: CASSEDTSWETQYF. The CDR3 DNA reads TGTGCCAGCAGTGAAGACACTAGCTGGGAGACCCAGTACTTC.